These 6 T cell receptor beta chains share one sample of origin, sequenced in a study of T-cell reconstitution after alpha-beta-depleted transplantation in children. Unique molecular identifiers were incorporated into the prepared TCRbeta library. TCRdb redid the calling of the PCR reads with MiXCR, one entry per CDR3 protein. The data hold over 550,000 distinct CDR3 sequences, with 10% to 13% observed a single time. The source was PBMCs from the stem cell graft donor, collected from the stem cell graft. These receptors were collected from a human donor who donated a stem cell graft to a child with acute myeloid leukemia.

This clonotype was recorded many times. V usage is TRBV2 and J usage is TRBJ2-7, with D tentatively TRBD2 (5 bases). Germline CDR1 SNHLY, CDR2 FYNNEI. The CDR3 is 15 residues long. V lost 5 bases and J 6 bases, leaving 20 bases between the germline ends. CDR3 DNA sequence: TGTGCCAGCAGTCCCCGTTCTCCCCTGACTACCGAGCAGTACTTC. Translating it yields CASSPRSPLTTEQYF.

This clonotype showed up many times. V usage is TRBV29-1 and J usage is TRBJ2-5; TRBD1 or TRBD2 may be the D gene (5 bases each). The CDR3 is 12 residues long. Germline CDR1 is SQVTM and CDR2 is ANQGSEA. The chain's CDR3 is CSGLRGQETQYF. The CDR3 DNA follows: TGCAGTGGGCTGAGGGGCCAAGAGACCCAGTACTTC.

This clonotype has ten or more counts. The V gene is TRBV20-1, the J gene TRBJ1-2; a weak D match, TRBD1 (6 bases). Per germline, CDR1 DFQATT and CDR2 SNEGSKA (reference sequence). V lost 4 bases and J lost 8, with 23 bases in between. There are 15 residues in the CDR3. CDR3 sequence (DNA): TGCAGTGCTACAGTAGGAACAGGGCGAGGAGGGGGCTACACCTTC. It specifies CSATVGTGRGGGYTF.

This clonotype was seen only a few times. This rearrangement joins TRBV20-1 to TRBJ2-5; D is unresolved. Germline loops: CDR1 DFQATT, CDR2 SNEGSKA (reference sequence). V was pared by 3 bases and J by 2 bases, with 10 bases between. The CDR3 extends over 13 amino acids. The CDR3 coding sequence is TGCAGTGCTAGGCGCCCGCTACAAGAGACCCAGTACTTC. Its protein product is CSARRPLQETQYF.

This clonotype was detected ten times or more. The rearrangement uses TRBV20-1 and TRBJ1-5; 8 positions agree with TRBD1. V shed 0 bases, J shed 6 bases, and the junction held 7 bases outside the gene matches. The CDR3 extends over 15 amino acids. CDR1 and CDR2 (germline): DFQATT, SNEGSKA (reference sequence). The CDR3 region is CSARDLHRGSQPQHF. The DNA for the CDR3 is TGCAGTGCTAGAGATCTCCACAGGGGGAGTCAGCCCCAGCATTTT.

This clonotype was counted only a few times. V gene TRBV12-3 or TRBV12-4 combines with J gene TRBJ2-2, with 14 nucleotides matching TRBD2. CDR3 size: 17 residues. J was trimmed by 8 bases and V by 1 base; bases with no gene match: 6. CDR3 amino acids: CASSLGLAGGLKGELFF. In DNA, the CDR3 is TGTGCCAGCAGTTTAGGACTAGCGGGAGGGCTTAAGGGGGAGCTGTTTTTT.